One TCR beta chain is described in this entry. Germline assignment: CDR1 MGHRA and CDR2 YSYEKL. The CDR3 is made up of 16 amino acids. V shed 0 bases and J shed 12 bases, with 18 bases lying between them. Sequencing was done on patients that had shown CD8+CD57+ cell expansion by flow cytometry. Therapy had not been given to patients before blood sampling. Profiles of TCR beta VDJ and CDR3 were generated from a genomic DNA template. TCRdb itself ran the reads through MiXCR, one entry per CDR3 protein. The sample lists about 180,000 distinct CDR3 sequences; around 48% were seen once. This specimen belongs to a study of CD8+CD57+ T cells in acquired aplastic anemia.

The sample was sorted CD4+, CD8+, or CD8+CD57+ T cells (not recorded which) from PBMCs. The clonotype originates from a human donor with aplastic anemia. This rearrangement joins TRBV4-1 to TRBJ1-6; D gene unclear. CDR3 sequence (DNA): TGCGCCAGCAGCCAAGATGCAGGCCCGAACTTAAGACCCCTCCACTTT. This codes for CASSQDAGPNLRPLHF.